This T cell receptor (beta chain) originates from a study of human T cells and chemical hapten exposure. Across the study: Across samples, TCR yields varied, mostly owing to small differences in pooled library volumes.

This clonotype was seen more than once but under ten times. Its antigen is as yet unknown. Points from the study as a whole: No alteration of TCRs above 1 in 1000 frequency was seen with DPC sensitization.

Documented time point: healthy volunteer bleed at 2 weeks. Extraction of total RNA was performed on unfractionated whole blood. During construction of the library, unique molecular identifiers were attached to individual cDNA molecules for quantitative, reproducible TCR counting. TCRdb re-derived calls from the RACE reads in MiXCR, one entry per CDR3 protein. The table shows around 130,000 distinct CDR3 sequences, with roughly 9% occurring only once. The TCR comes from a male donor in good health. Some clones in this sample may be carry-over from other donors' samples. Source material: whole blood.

In DNA, the CDR3 is TGTGCCAGCAAGGGCCGAGACCCCACTTCTTTCTTT. Encoded protein: CASKGRDPTSFF. The chain recombines TRBV6-1 with TRBJ1-1, with unresolved D. There are 12 residues in the CDR3. Germline assignment: CDR1 MNHNS and CDR2 SASEGT. V lost 7 bases and J 12 bases, leaving 18 bases between the germline ends.